This note documents a single T cell receptor (beta chain) sequence. This entry is derived from a study of blood T cell repertoires in COVID-19. Whole-study context: Acute and convalescent COVID-19 samples came from the United States, Italy and Spain. The analysed material was cDNA or gDNA that came from T cells, B-cell-depleted T cells, or PBMCs.

Under the authors' procedure: The assay estimated nucleated cells by amplifying reference gene primers. Data came from immunoSEQ multiplex PCR; TCRdb stores just in-frame clones and leaves some out. The DNA was the basis for D and trimming; V, J and clone size are from that table. The sample records about 140,000 clones, about four fifths being singletons. The CDR3 consists of 15 residues. V lost 4 bases to trimming and J lost 5 bases; unmatched junction nucleotides: 4. Germline CDR1 SGHRS, CDR2 YFSETQ. This TCR was sampled from a human donor in a cohort sampled during active COVID-19. This chain connects TRBV5-1 to TRBJ2-1; 12 bases are a match to TRBD2. The source material was peripheral blood. The CDR3 spells CASSPWTSGDNEQFF. CDR3 coding DNA: TGCGCCAGCAGCCCCTGGACTAGCGGGGACAATGAGCAGTTCTTC.